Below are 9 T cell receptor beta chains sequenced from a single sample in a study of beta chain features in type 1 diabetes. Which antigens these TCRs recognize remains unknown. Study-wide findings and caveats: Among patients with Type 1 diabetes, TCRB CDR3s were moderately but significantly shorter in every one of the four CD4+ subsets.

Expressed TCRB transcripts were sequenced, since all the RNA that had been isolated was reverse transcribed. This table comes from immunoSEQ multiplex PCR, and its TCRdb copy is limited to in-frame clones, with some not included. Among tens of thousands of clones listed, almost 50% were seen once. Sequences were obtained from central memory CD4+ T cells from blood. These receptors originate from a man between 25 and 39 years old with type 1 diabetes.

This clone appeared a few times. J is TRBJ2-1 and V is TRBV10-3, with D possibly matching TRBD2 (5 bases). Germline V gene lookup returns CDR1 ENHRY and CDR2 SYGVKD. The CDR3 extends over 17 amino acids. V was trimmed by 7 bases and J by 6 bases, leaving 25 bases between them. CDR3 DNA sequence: TGTGCCATCAATCGGGGTCAGGCCGGTGGTCTGGGCAATGAGCAGTTCTTC. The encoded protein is CAINRGQAGGLGNEQFF.

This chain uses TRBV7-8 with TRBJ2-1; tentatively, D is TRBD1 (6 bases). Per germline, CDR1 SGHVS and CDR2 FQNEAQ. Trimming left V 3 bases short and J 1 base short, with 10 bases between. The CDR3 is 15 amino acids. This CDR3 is CASSLGTGSYNEQFF. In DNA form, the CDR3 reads TGTGCCAGCAGCTTGGGCACAGGGTCCTACAATGAGCAGTTCTTC.

CDR3 coding DNA: TGTGCCAGCAGGCCGGGACAGGGGGCATTGAACACTGAAGCTTTCTTT. Translating gives CASRPGQGALNTEAFF. This rearrangement joins TRBV21-1 to TRBJ1-1; the table's D call of TRBD1 was not tested on the DNA. TRBV21-1 is noted as a pseudogene. The length of the CDR3 is 16 residues.

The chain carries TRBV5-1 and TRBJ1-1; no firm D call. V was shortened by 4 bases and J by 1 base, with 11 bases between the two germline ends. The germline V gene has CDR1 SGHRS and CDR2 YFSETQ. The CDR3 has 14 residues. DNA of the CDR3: TGCGCCAGCAGCCGAGGAGGAACGAACACTGAAGCTTTCTTT. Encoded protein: CASSRGGTNTEAFF.

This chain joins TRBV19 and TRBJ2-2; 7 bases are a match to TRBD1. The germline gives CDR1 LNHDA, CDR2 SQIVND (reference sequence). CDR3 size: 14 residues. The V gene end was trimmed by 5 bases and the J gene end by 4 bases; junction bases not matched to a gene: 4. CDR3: CASSVTGVTGELFF. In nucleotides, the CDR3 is TGTGCCAGTAGTGTAACAGGGGTCACCGGGGAGCTGTTTTTT.

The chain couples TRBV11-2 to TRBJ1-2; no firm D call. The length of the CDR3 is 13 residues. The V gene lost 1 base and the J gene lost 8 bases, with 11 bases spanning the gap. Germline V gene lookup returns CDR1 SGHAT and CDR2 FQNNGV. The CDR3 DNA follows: TGTGCCAGCAGCTTAGGGCGGCGTGAGGGCTACACCTTC. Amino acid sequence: CASSLGRREGYTF.

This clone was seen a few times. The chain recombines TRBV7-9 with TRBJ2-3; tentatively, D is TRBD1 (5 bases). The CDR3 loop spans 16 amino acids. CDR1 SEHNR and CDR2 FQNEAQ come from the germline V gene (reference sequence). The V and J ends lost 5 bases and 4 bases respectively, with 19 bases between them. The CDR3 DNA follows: TGTGCCAGCAGCCAAGGGGTGACTGGCACCGCAGATACGCAGTATTTT. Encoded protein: CASSQGVTGTADTQYF.

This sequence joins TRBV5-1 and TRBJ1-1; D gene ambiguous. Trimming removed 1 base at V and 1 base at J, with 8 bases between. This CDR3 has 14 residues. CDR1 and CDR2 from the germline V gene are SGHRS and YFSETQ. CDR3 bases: TGCGCCAGCAGCTTGACAGATGCGAACACTGAAGCTTTCTTT. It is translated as CASSLTDANTEAFF.

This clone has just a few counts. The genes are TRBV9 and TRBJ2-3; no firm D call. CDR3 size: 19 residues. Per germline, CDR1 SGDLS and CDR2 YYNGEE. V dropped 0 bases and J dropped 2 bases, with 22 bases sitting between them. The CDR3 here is CASSVGRSWAGFDTDTQYF. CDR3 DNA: TGTGCCAGCAGCGTAGGACGTTCGTGGGCAGGCTTCGACACAGATACGCAGTATTTT.